This T cell receptor (beta chain) was sequenced in a study of cytomegalovirus exposure and HLA in healthy donors. Overall study: As an earlier analysis found, 150 million to 200 million T cells yielded about 120 million unique TCR beta sequences. Study-level points and caveats: Per a prior analysis, the majority of TCR beta V segments were productive roughly 87% or roughly 30% of the time. Later analysis showed most CMV-associated TCR beta chains appearing HLA-restricted. Specificity for CMV antigens was confirmed in vitro for a few of the CMV-associated chains.

The PCR made use of 60 Vbeta and 13 Jbeta primers. Clones were read by immunoSEQ multiplex PCR, and TCRdb kept only the in-frame ones, dropping some. The sample includes 90,000 to 100,000 clones, under 85% seen only once; the top ten take approximately 3.3%. V dropped 7 bases and J dropped 3; count of bases not matched to a gene: 10. CDR3 length: 16 amino acids. From germline, CDR1 is MNHNY and CDR2 SVGAGI (reference sequence). Comments on this clone: Its antigen is not identified.

The source is a woman aged 35 to 49 in good health and CMV-seronegative. The chain carries TRBV6-6 and TRBJ2-4; 9 nucleotides agree with TRBD1. Sequenced sample: PBMCs. The CDR3, as DNA: TGTGCCAGCAACATACAGGGGGCGAGAGGCAAAAACATTCAGTACTTC. This codes for CASNIQGARGKNIQYF.